The source of this T cell receptor (beta chain) is a study of blood T cell repertoires in COVID-19. The germline gives CDR1 SGDLS, CDR2 YYNGEE. This CDR3 is built from 15 residues. The germline V and J ends were trimmed by 5 bases and 1 base, with 13 bases remaining between them. The method was immunoSEQ multiplex PCR; TCRdb's version includes in-frame clones alone and lacks a portion of them. Among about 200,000 clones, roughly 77% were seen once, and the ten largest hold about a sixth. The V call is TRBV9, the J call TRBJ2-4, with D perhaps TRBD2 (6 bases). The sample consisted of PBMCs or T cells enriched from blood (not recorded which). The TCR comes from a woman aged 45 to 65 with acute COVID-19. CDR3 sequence reads: CASRPPSVAKNIQYF. DNA of the CDR3: TGTGCCAGCAGACCACCTAGCGTTGCCAAAAACATTCAGTACTTC.